What follows describes a single TCR beta chain. Its antigen is not known. The source of the sample is a study of shared clonotypes between healthy human individuals. CD4+ cells were split into CD45RA+ naive and CD45RA-negative memory subsets. Deep was the level used in running the assay. Measured with immunoSEQ multiplex PCR; TCRdb has only the in-frame clones, and not every one. The profile covers 2 million to 3 million clones, with around 90% appearing a single time and over 0.12% taken by the ten largest. General study results and limits: Relative to their counterparts shared across all four donors, non-shared clonotypes exhibited diminished generation probabilities. Estimated clonotype richness was generally higher in naive than memory subsets.

J was trimmed by 2 bases and V by 3 bases; bases with no gene match: 4. This CDR3 has 15 amino acids. The sequencing sample was made of naive CD4+ T cells sorted from blood. Subset meaning: CD45RA+ positively selected. The clonotype was recovered from a man between 18 and 35 years old in good health. The rearrangement uses TRBV23-1 and TRBJ2-7; TRBD2 matches at 10 bases. TRBV23-1 is noted as an ORF with a role that remains uncertain. CDR3 sequence (DNA): TGCGCCAGCAGTCACAGAGCGGGAGGGCCCTACGAGCAGTACTTC. Residues: CASSHRAGGPYEQYF.